The next 8 T cell receptor beta chains were all read from a single sample in a study of T cell responses to AZD1222 COVID-19 vaccine. Method: immunoSEQ multiplex PCR; TCRdb's copy keeps in-frame clones and lacks some. This table has 75,000 to 95,000 clones, around 84% appearing once. Specimen: peripheral blood, collected on day 0 of AZD1222 vaccination. The receptors here all came from an adult in good health.

This chain connects TRBV28 to TRBJ1-1; maybe TRBD1 (5 bases). Deletions cut 3 bases from V and 1 base from J, with 15 bases between. CDR1 and CDR2 from the germline V gene are MDHEN and SYDVKM. The CDR3 covers 16 residues. The CDR3 DNA reads as TGTGCCAGCAGTTTTATACGGGGCGCGGGGAACACTGAAGCTTTCTTT. Protein: CASSFIRGAGNTEAFF.

The genes are TRBV4-1 and TRBJ1-4; D is unresolved. With 5 bases removed from V and 8 bases from J, the gap between germline ends came to 6 bases. CDR3 length equals 11 residues. Germline assignment: CDR1 MGHRA and CDR2 YSYEKL. For the CDR3, the DNA is TGCGCCAGCAGCGACCGGGAAAAACTGTTTTTT. As protein: CASSDREKLFF.

The rearrangement joins TRBV7-2 to TRBJ2-4; D gene unclear. The length of the CDR3 is 13 residues. Trimming stripped 5 bases from V and 8 bases from J, with 13 bases between. Germline V gene lookup returns CDR1 SGHTA and CDR2 FQGNSA. CDR3 amino acids: CASSPLSRDIQYF. The DNA of the CDR3 is TGTGCCAGCAGCCCCCTAAGTCGGGACATTCAGTACTTC.

The chain is built from TRBV9 and TRBJ1-2, with no clear D. The V gene's germline CDR1 is SGDLS and CDR2 YYNGEE. V dropped 0 bases and J dropped 9 bases, with 15 bases sitting between them. The CDR3 sequence is 14 residues long. The CDR3 DNA sequence: TGTGCCAGCAGCGTAGCTACTCTGGGGAACCGCTACACCTTC. It is translated as CASSVATLGNRYTF.

The rearrangement links TRBV4-3 to TRBJ2-7; 7 bases line up with TRBD1. The CDR3 contains 15 residues. Germline loops: CDR1 LGHNA, CDR2 YSLEER. V lost 0 bases to trimming and J lost 9 bases; unmatched junction nucleotides: 11. This CDR3 reads CASSQDFGQANGQYF. The CDR3 region has the DNA TGCGCCAGCAGCCAAGATTTTGGACAGGCTAACGGGCAGTACTTC.

The chain is built from TRBV30 and TRBJ2-3; D gene uncertain. This CDR3 comprises 12 residues. From germline, CDR1 is GTSNPN and CDR2 SVGIG (reference sequence). The ends were cut back, 4 bases at V and 0 bases at J, with 5 bases in the middle. The CDR3 DNA follows: TGTGCCTGGACCTGGAGCACAGATACGCAGTATTTT. Amino acid sequence: CAWTWSTDTQYF.

The rearrangement links TRBV2 to TRBJ1-3; 8 bases align to TRBD1. Unmatched junction bases numbered 7, after V lost 8 bases and J lost 7 bases. The CDR3 has 13 residues. The germline gives CDR1 SNHLY, CDR2 FYNNEI. CDR3 sequence: CASQGQGWNTIYF. CDR3 sequence (DNA): TGTGCCAGCCAAGGACAGGGATGGAACACCATATATTTT.

This chain uses TRBV21-1 with TRBJ1-4. TRBV21-1 is a known pseudogene. The CDR3 sequence is 17 residues long. This CDR3 is CASSKCPLTERGEKLFF. The CDR3 DNA reads TGTGCCAGCAGCAAATGTCCCCTAACAGAAAGAGGCGAAAAACTGTTTTTT.